Following are 23 T cell receptor beta chains from one sample sequenced in a study of blood T cells in healthy people across ages. The authors ran a second PCR of roughly 6 to 12 cycles using a sample-barcoded 5' primer and a J-beta primer mix. TCRdb recomputed calls from the 5' RACE reads with MiXCR, one row per CDR3 protein. The repertoire consists of under 2,000,000 distinct CDR3 sequences, with less than 50% occurring once and the leading ten covering approximately 2%. What was sequenced was blood. The source is a woman in her 40s in good health.

Comment on this clonotype: The junction departs from germline at one end; a sequencing error may be responsible. The chain recombines TRBV28 with TRBJ2-3; D is undetermined. In germline, CDR1 is MDHEN, CDR2 SYDVKM. The CDR3 is 14 amino acids. The CDR3 loop reads CASSPPTRTETQYF. The DNA for the CDR3 is TGTGCCAGCAGTCCTCCCACACGCACAGAGACGCAGTATTTT.

This chain links TRBV6-2 or TRBV6-3 with TRBJ2-1; 8 bases align to TRBD2. CDR3 size: 13 residues. Looked up from germline, CDR1 is MNHEY and CDR2 is SVGEGT. The ends lost 7 bases at V and 10 bases at J; junction bases unmatched: 9. The CDR3 is CASMGLGAAEQFF. The CDR3, as DNA: TGTGCCAGCATGGGACTAGGGGCCGCCGAGCAGTTCTTC.

This clonotype was found once. J is TRBJ2-7 and V is TRBV20-1; D unresolved. V lost 6 bases and J 7 bases, leaving 16 bases between the germline ends. The germline V gene encodes CDR1 DFQATT and CDR2 SNEGSKA (reference sequence). The CDR3 covers 12 residues. For the CDR3, the DNA is TGCAGTGCCCTCTGGCGGAACAATGAGCAGTACTTC. This translates into CSALWRNNEQYF.

V is TRBV29-1 and J is TRBJ1-4; 7 nucleotides match TRBD1. This CDR3 is 13 amino acids long. The trim removed 5 bases at V and 5 bases at J, leaving 5 bases unmatched. The germline gives CDR1 SQVTM, CDR2 ANQGSEA. CDR3 coding DNA: TGCAGCGTTTCGGAGGGGGCGAATGAAAAACTGTTTTTT. Translation gives CSVSEGANEKLFF.

The chain links TRBV27 to TRBJ2-1; 7 bases are a match to TRBD1. Looked up from germline, CDR1 is MNHEY and CDR2 is SMNVEV (reference sequence). V shed 3 bases, J shed 10 bases, and the junction held 15 bases outside the gene matches. The CDR3 sequence is 16 residues long. The CDR3 DNA reads as TGTGCCAGCAGTTTTCTAAAAAGAATAGGGGGCCTCGAGCAGTTCTTC. It specifies CASSFLKRIGGLEQFF.

A remark on this clonotype: A junction boundary mismatches the germline segment, possibly from a read error. The CDR3 protein is CASSQVSQGDTQYF. CDR3 in DNA: TGTGCCAGCAGTCAAGTCTCTCAGGGGGATACGCAGTATTTT. The J gene is TRBJ2-3, the V gene TRBV4-2; D may be TRBD1 (6 bases). Germline V gene data show CDR1 as LGHNA and CDR2 as YNFKEQ. The CDR3 has 14 residues.

The chain recombines TRBV6-6 with TRBJ2-5; 7 bases fit TRBD2. The J call may be faulty, since TRBJ2-7 better matches the DNA end. Germline loops: CDR1 MNHNY, CDR2 SVGAGI (reference sequence). The CDR3 has 13 amino acids. CDR3 in DNA: TGTGCCAGCAGCCGAACGGCGGGGGACGAGCAGTACTTC. It specifies CASSRTAGDEQYF.

V gene TRBV29-1 combines with J gene TRBJ2-1; TRBD1 matches 10 bases. Losses at the gene ends were 8 bases for V and 8 bases for J; bases not matched to a gene: 9. The germline CDR1 and CDR2 sequences are SQVTM and ANQGSEA. CDR3 length equals 13 residues. CDR3 sequence (DNA): TGCAGCTCGTGGGGGGACAGGGGCGATGAGCAGTTCTTC. It codes for CSSWGDRGDEQFF.

The chain links TRBV6-5 to TRBJ2-5; weak D call: TRBD2 (7 bases). The J call may be faulty, since TRBJ2-7 better matches the DNA end. Germline CDR1 and CDR2: MNHEY and SVGAGI. This CDR3 is 15 amino acids long. As DNA, the CDR3 is TGTGCCAGCAGGGAGAGGACAGCGGGGAACTACGAGCAGTACTTC. It encodes CASRERTAGNYEQYF.

V is TRBV5-1 and J is TRBJ2-3; the D gene is possibly TRBD1 (5 bases). Germline CDR1 reads SGHRS; CDR2 reads YFSETQ. V dropped 4 bases and J dropped 2 bases, with 11 bases sitting between them. The CDR3 has 14 residues. CDR3 sequence (DNA): TGCGCCAGCAGCGCGACAGTCGTCACAGATACGCAGTATTTT. Its protein is CASSATVVTDTQYF.

The chain links TRBV20-1 to TRBJ2-1; a possible D gene is TRBD2 (5 bases). Germline-derived CDR1 and CDR2 are DFQATT and SNEGSKA (reference sequence). The CDR3 totals 12 residues. The ends were cut back, 4 bases at V and 6 bases at J, with 10 bases in the middle. The CDR3 DNA is TGCAGTGCTACAGGACTGGGCAATGAGCAGTTCTTC. Encoded protein: CSATGLGNEQFF.

This rearrangement joins TRBV15 to TRBJ2-1; 9 nucleotides align to TRBD2. Germline values: CDR1 LNHNV, CDR2 YYDKDF (reference sequence). The CDR3 is 15 residues long. The V and J ends lost 1 base and 8 bases, in that order; junction bases with no gene match: 6. CDR3 residues: CATSRVRGGRDEQFF. DNA for the CDR3: TGTGCCACCAGCAGAGTGCGGGGGGGCCGGGATGAGCAGTTCTTC.

On this clonotype itself: The junction does not match germline at one end; this may be a read error. The chain is built from TRBV9 and TRBJ2-1; 7 bases agree with TRBD1. Germline loops: CDR1 SGDLS, CDR2 YYNGEE. This CDR3 is 12 amino acids long. Here the CDR3 reads CAGSGDRHEQFF. The CDR3 coding sequence is TGTGCCGGCAGTGGGGACAGACATGAGCAGTTCTTC.

The chain carries TRBV9 and TRBJ1-1; a weak D match, TRBD1 (5 bases). Germline-derived CDR1 and CDR2 are SGDLS and YYNGEE. There are 14 residues in the CDR3. V lost 9 bases, J lost 1 base, and 16 bases lay in between. The CDR3 DNA is TGTGCCACCAACCGTCACGGACAGAACACTGAAGCTTTCTTT. Translating it yields CATNRHGQNTEAFF.

This chain uses TRBV20-1 with TRBJ1-4, with 10 bases identical to TRBD1. The CDR3 is made up of 16 amino acids. With V trimmed by 1 base and J by 3 bases, 5 bases remained unmatched. Germline loops: CDR1 DFQATT, CDR2 SNEGSKA (reference sequence). CDR3 sequence (DNA): TGCAGTGCTAGAGGGGACAGGGGTTTCGCTAATGAAAAACTGTTTTTT. It codes for CSARGDRGFANEKLFF.

CDR3 residues: CASRARFKEIGTDTQYF. The CDR3 DNA reads TGTGCCAGCAGGGCTCGTTTCAAGGAGATAGGCACAGATACGCAGTATTTT. The rearrangement uses TRBV7-6 and TRBJ2-3; D unclear. The V end lost 6 bases, the J end lost 1 base, and 20 bases lay between the germline ends. Germline CDR1 is SGHVS and CDR2 is FNYEAQ. CDR3 length: 17 amino acids. Drawing the rest from reference TRBV7-6 and TRBJ2-3, the complete variable domain is GAGVSQSPRYKVTKRGQDVALRCDPISGHVSLYWYRQALGQGPEFLTYFNYEAQQDKSGLPNDRFSAERPEGSISTLTIQRTEQRDSAMYRCASRARFKEIGTDTQYFGPGTRLTVL.

V gene TRBV5-5 combines with J gene TRBJ2-1; D gene unclear. In germline, CDR1 is SGHKS, CDR2 YYEKEE (reference sequence). V shed 0 bases and J shed 13 bases, with 17 bases lying between them. The CDR3 has 14 residues. CDR3 residues: CASSLARYRETQFF. Written as DNA, the CDR3 is TGTGCCAGCAGCTTGGCGAGGTATAGAGAGACCCAGTTCTTC.

This clonotype was counted at least ten times. The chain employs TRBV20-1 and TRBJ2-3; D is unresolved. Trimming left V 1 base short and J 1 base short, with 3 bases between. The CDR3 has 12 amino acids. The germline V gene encodes CDR1 DFQATT and CDR2 SNEGSKA (reference sequence). This CDR3 is CSARAGTDTQYF. The CDR3 bases are TGCAGTGCTAGAGCGGGCACAGATACGCAGTATTTT.

V and J are TRBV7-2 and TRBJ1-2; tentative D call: TRBD1 (5 bases). Trimming pared 8 bases from V and 3 bases from J, leaving 10 bases between. The germline CDR1 and CDR2 sequences are SGHTA and FQGNSA. This CDR3 comprises 12 residues. CDR3 region: CASRKGYYGYTF. The CDR3 DNA follows: TGTGCCAGCCGCAAGGGGTACTATGGCTACACCTTC.

This chain joins TRBV18 and TRBJ2-1; 12 bases line up with TRBD2. Germline V gene data show CDR1 as KGHSH and CDR2 as LQKENI. The length of the CDR3 is 15 residues. V gave up 4 bases and J gave up 8 bases; unmatched junction bases: 6. CDR3 nucleotides: TGTGCCAGCTCACAACGGACTAGCGGGGTCGATGAGCAGTTCTTC. Protein: CASSQRTSGVDEQFF.

This clonotype was counted a few times. The chain carries TRBV6-6 and TRBJ2-6; tentatively, D is TRBD2 (5 bases). CDR3 size: 16 residues. Germline CDR1 reads MNHNY; CDR2 reads SVGAGI (reference sequence). V was pared by 6 bases and J by 0 bases, with 12 bases between. This CDR3 reads CASRPGMSSGANVLTF. CDR3 in DNA: TGTGCCAGCAGGCCGGGAATGAGCTCTGGGGCCAACGTCCTGACTTTC.

The chain carries TRBV2 and TRBJ2-3, with 11 bases matching TRBD2. Per the germline V gene, CDR1 is SNHLY and CDR2 is FYNNEI. CDR3 length: 15 amino acids. V was clipped by 1 base and J by 8 bases; unmatched bases: 5. The CDR3 sequence is CASSEGLAGRGTQYF. CDR3 coding DNA: TGTGCCAGCAGTGAAGGACTAGCGGGGCGGGGTACGCAGTATTTT.

CDR3 loop: CASSFQGGRRTYNEQFF. The CDR3 DNA reads TGTGCCAGCAGTTTCCAGGGGGGGCGGCGCACCTACAATGAGCAGTTCTTC. The chain is built from TRBV12-3 or TRBV12-4 and TRBJ2-1; D may match TRBD1 or TRBD2 (7 bases each). Trimming shortened V by 3 bases and J by 2 bases, and 17 bases separated the two germline ends. CDR3 length equals 17 residues.